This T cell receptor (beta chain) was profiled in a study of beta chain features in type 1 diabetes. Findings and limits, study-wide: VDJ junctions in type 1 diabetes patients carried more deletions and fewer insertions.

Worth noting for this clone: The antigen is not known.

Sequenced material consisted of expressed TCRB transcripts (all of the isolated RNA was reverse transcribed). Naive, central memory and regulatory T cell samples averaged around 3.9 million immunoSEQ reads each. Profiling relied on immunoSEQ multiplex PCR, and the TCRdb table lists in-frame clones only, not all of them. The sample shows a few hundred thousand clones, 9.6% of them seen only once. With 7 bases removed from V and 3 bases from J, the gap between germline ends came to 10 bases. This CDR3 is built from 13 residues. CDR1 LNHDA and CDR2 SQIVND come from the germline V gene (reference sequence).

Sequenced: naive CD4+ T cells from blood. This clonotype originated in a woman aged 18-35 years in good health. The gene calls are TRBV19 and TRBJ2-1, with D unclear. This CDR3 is CASKEPGYNEQFF. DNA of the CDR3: TGTGCCAGTAAGGAACCGGGCTACAATGAGCAGTTCTTC.